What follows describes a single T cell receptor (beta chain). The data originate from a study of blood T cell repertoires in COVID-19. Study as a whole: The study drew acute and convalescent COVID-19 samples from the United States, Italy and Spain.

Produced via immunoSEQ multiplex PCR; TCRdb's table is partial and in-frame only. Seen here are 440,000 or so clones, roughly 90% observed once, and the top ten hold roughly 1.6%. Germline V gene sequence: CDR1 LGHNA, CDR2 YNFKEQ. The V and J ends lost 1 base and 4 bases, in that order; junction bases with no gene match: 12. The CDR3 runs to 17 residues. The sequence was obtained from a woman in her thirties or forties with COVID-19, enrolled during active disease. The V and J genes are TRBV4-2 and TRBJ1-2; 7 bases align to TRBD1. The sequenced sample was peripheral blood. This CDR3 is CASSQVGGPLPFYGYTF. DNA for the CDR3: TGTGCCAGCAGCCAAGTAGGGGGCCCCTTACCTTTCTATGGCTACACCTTC.